The sample holds a few counts of the clone carrying this TCR beta chain. Its specificity is unknown. This sample is part of a study of early T cells in non-severe SARS-CoV-2 infection. Overall study: Bulk RNA from unsorted whole blood was sequenced; chains were unpaired.

This CDR3 spans 16 amino acids. Trimming cost V 5 bases and J 0 bases; bases outside gene matches: 7. Germline CDR1 and CDR2: SGHVS and FNYEAQ. TCRdb re-analysed the 5' RACE reads in MiXCR, keeping a single row per CDR3 protein. The sample yields over 90,000 distinct CDR3 sequences, around 12% seen once. Study-wide points: Private and CD4 specificities were missed by VDJdb matching, which favored anti-spike CD8 responses.

Sequencing was done on a sample of whole blood. The genes are TRBV7-6 and TRBJ2-1, with 7 nucleotides matching TRBD1. This TCR was recovered from an adult who was a healthcare worker with PCR-confirmed SARS-CoV-2 infection or an uninfected control (not recorded which). Written as DNA, the CDR3 is TGTGCCAGCAGCCCCCGCCGACAGGGCTCCTACAATGAGCAGTTCTTC. Translated: CASSPRRQGSYNEQFF.